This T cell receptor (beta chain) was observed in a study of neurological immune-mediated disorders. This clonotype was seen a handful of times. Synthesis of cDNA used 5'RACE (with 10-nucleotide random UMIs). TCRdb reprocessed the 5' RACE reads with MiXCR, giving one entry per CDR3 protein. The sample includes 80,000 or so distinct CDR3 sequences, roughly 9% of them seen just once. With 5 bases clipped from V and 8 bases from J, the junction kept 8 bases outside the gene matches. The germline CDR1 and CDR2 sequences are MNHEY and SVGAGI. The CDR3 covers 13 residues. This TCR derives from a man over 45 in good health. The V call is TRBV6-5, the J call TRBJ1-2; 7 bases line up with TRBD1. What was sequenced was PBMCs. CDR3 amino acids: CASSQQGSGGYTF. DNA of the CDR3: TGTGCCAGCAGTCAACAGGGGTCTGGCGGCTACACCTTC.